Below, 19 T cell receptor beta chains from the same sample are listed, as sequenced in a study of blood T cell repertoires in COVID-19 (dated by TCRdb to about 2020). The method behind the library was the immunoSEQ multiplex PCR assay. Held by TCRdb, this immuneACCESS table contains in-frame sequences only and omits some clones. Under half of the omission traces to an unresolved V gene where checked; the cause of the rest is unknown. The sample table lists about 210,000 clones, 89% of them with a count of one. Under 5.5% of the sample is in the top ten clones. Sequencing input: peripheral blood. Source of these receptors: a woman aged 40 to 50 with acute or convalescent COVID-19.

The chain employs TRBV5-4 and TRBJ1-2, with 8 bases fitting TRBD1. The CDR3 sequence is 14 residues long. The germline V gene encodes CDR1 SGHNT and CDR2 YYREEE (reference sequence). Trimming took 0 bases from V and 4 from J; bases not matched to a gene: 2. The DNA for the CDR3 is TGTGCCAGCAGCTTGGACAGGGGGGTCTATGGCTACACCTTC. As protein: CASSLDRGVYGYTF.

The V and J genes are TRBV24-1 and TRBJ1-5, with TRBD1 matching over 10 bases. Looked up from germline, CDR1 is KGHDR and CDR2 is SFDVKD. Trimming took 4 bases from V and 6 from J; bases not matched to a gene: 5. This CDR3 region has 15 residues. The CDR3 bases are TGTGCCACCAGTGACAAGGACAGGGGGTTTCAGCCCCAGCATTTT. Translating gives CATSDKDRGFQPQHF.

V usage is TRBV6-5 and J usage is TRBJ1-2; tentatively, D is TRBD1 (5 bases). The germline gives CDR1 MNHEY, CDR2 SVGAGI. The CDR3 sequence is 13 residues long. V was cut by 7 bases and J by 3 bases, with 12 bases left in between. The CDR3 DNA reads TGTGCCAGCACCCGGGGGGTCGACTATGGCTACACCTTC. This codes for CASTRGVDYGYTF.

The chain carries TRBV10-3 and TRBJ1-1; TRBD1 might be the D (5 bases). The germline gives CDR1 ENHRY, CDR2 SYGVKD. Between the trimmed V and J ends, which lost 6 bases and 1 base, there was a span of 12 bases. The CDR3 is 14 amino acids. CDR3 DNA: TGTGCCATCAGAACTTCAGGACAGAACACTGAAGCTTTCTTT. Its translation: CAIRTSGQNTEAFF.

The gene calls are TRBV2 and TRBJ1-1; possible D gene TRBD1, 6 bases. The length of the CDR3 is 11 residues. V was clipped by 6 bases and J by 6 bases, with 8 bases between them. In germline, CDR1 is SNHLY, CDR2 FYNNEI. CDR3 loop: CASRDSSEAFF. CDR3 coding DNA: TGTGCCAGCAGGGACAGTTCTGAAGCTTTCTTT.

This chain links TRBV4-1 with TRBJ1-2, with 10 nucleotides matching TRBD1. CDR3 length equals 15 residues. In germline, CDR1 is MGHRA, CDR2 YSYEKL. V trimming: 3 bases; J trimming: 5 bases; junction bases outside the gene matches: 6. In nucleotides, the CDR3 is TGCGCCAGCAGCCACCTCGGGACAGGGGAATATGGCTACACCTTC. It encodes CASSHLGTGEYGYTF.

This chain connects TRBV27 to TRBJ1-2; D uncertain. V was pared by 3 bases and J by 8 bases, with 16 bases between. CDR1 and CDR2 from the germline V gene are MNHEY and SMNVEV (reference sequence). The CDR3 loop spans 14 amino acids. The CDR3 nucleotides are TGTGCCAGCAGTTTGTGGCCCCCCGCGGGAGGCTACACCTTC. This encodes CASSLWPPAGGYTF.

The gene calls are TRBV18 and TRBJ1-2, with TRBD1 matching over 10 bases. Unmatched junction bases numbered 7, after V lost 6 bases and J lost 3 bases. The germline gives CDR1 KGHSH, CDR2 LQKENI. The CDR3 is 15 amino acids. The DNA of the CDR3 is TGTGCCAGCTCCCACCGACAGGGGGCCGACTATGGCTACACCTTC. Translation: CASSHRQGADYGYTF.

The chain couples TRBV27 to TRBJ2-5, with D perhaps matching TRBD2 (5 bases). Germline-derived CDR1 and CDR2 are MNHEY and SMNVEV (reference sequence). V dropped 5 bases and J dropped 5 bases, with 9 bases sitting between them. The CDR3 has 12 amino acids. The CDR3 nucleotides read TGTGCCAGCAGTCCCGAGGGTGAGACCCAGTACTTC. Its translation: CASSPEGETQYF.

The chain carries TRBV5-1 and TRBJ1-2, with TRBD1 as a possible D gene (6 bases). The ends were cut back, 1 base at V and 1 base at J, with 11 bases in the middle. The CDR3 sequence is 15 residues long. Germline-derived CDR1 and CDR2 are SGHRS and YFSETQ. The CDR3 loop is CASSLSQGYNYGYTF. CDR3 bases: TGCGCCAGCAGCTTGTCACAGGGATATAACTATGGCTACACCTTC.

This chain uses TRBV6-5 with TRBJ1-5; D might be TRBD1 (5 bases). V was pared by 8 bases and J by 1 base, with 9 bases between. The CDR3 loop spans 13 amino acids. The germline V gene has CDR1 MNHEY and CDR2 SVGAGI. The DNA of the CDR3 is TGTGCCAGCTGGAGGGGAAGCAATCAGCCCCAGCATTTT. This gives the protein CASWRGSNQPQHF.

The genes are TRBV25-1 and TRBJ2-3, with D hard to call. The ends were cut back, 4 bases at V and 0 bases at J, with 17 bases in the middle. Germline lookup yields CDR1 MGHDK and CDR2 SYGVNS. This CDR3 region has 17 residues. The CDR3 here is CASSVRDTISSTDTQYF. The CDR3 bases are TGTGCCAGCAGTGTAAGAGACACAATATCTAGCACAGATACGCAGTATTTT.

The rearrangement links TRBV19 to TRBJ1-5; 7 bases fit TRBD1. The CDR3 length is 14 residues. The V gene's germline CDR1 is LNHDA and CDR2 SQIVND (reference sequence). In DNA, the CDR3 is TGTGCGACTTGGTCGGACAGGAGTTATCAGCCCCAGCATTTT. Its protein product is CATWSDRSYQPQHF.

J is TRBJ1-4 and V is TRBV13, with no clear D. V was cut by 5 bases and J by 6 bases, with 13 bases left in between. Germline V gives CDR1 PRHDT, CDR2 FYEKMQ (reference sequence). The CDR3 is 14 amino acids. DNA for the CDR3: TGTGCCAGCAGCACGGCTAGGGAGGATGAAAAACTGTTTTTT. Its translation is CASSTAREDEKLFF.

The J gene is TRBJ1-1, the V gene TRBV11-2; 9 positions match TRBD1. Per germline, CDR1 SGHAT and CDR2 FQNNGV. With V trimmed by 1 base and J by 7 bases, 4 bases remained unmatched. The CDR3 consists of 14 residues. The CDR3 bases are TGTGCCAGCAGCTTAGGGACAGGGGTCAGTGAAGCTTTCTTT. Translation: CASSLGTGVSEAFF.

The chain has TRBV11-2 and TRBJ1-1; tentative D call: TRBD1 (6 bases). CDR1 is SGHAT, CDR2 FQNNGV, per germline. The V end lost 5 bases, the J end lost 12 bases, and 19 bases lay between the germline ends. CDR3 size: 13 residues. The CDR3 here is CASSPGGRVFPFF. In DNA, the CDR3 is TGTGCCAGCAGCCCGGGGGGCCGGGTATTTCCTTTCTTT.

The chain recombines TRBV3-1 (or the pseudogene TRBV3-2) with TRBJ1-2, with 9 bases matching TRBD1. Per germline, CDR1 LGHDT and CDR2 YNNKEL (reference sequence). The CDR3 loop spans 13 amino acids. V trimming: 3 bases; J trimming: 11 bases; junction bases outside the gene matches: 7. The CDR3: CASSHSGQGPYTF. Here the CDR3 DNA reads TGTGCCAGCAGCCATTCGGGACAGGGTCCTTACACCTTC.

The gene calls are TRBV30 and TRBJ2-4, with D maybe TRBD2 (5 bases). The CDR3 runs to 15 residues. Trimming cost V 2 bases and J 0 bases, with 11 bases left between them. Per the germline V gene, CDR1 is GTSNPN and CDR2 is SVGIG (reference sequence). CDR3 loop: CAWSRTVLAKNIQYF. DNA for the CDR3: TGTGCCTGGAGTCGGACTGTACTAGCCAAAAACATTCAGTACTTC.

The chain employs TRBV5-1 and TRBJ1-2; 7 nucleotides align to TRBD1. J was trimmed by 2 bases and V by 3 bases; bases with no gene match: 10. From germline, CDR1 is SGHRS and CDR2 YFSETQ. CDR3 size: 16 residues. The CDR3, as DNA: TGCGCCAGCAGCTCGACCCAGGGGGGAGAAAACTATGGCTACACCTTC. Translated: CASSSTQGGENYGYTF. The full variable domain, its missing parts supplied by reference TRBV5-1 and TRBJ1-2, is KAGVTQTPRYLIKTRGQQVTLSCSPISGHRSVSWYQQTPGQGLQFLFEYFSETQRNKGNFPGRFSGRQFSNSRSEMNVSTLELGDSALYLCASSSTQGGENYGYTFGSGTRLTVV.